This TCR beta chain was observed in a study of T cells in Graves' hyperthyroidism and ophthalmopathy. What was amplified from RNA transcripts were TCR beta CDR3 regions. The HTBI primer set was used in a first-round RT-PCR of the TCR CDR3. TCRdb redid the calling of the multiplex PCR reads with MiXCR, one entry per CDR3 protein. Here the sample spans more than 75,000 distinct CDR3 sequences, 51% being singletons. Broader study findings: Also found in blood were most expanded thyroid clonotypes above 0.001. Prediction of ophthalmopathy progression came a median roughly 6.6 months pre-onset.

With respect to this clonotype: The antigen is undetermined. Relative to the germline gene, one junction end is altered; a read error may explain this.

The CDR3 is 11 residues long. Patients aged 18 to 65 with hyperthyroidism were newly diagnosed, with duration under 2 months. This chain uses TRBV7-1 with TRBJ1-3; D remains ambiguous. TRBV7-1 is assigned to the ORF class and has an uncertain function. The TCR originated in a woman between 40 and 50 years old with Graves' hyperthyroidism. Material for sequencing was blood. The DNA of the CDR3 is TGTGCCACCAGCTCTGGAAACACCATATATTTT. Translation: CATSSGNTIYF.